Listed here are 20 T cell receptor beta chains from one sample, sequenced in a study of cytomegalovirus exposure and HLA in healthy donors. PCR involved 60 Vbeta and 13 Jbeta primers. Profiled with immunoSEQ multiplex PCR; TCRdb holds only in-frame clones, not every one. Of 150,000 to 200,000 clones listed, roughly 80% are singletons. Input material: PBMCs. The source is a man between 35 and 55 years old in good health and CMV-seronegative.

This clone appeared a single time. The chain couples TRBV20-1 to TRBJ1-2; D remains ambiguous. The length of the CDR3 is 11 residues. Germline V gene data show CDR1 as DFQATT and CDR2 as SNEGSKA (reference sequence). V lost 1 base and J lost 4, with 4 bases in between. CDR3: CSARGGYGYTF. The CDR3 DNA follows: TGCAGTGCTAGAGGAGGCTATGGCTACACCTTC.

This clone was counted only a few times. The genes are TRBV29-1 and TRBJ1-3; TRBD1 might be the D (6 bases). The CDR3 covers 15 residues. Deletions cut 4 bases from V and 0 bases from J, with 13 bases between. CDR1 is SQVTM and CDR2 is ANQGSEA in the germline V gene. CDR3 in DNA: TGCAGCGTTGTGATGGGACAAATCTCTGGAAACACCATATATTTT. Its protein product is CSVVMGQISGNTIYF.

The genes are TRBV18 and TRBJ2-7; 9 bases agree with TRBD2. In germline, CDR1 is KGHSH, CDR2 LQKENI. The CDR3 extends over 15 amino acids. Trimming at V came to 2 bases and at J to 10 bases, leaving 12 bases not matched to a gene. The DNA for the CDR3 is TGTGCCAGCTCACCAGTGCGGGGGGGTTTCGGCGAACAGTACTTC. Translating it yields CASSPVRGGFGEQYF.

The CDR3 DNA sequence: TGTGCCAGCAGCTCAAATAGGGAACAGGGACTAGGCTATGGCTACACCTTC. Translating gives CASSSNREQGLGYGYTF. The chain uses TRBV11-2 and TRBJ1-2, with D tentatively TRBD1 (6 bases). Germline CDR1 and CDR2: SGHAT and FQNNGV. The CDR3 loop spans 17 amino acids. Deletions cut 4 bases from V and 4 bases from J, with 22 bases between.

The chain uses TRBV10-3 and TRBJ2-1; TRBD2 aligns across 9 bases. CDR1 and CDR2 (germline): ENHRY, SYGVKD. The CDR3 covers 14 residues. The V gene end was trimmed by 3 bases and the J gene end by 5 bases; junction bases not matched to a gene: 2. The CDR3 spells CAISDSGGNNEQFF. The CDR3 coding sequence is TGTGCCATCAGTGATAGCGGGGGAAACAATGAGCAGTTCTTC.

The chain has TRBV4-3 and TRBJ2-1; 8 positions match TRBD2. The V gene end was trimmed by 4 bases and the J gene end by 7 bases; junction bases not matched to a gene: 9. The V gene's germline CDR1 is LGHNA and CDR2 YSLEER. The CDR3 length is 15 residues. CDR3 amino acids: CASSRSGMSGNEQFF. CDR3 nucleotide sequence: TGCGCCAGCAGCCGTAGCGGGATGTCGGGGAATGAGCAGTTCTTC.

CDR3 in amino acids: CASSDIWGYEQYF. CDR3 sequence (DNA): TGTGCCAGCAGTGATATCTGGGGCTACGAGCAGTACTTC. The chain has TRBV2 and TRBJ2-5, with D uncertain. The end of the DNA fits TRBJ2-7 better, so the J call may be wrong. Germline V gene lookup returns CDR1 SNHLY and CDR2 FYNNEI. The length of the CDR3 is 13 residues.

This clone showed up just once. The chain employs TRBV28 and TRBJ2-7; 11 bases match TRBD1. The ends lost 6 bases at V and 5 bases at J; junction bases unmatched: 6. CDR3 length equals 14 residues. Germline V gene data show CDR1 as MDHEN and CDR2 as SYDVKM. For the CDR3, the DNA is TGTGCCAGCAGATGGACAGGGGGCGTAGACGAGCAGTACTTC. This gives the protein CASRWTGGVDEQYF. The full variable domain, rest sourced from reference TRBV28 and TRBJ2-7, is DVKVTQSSRYLVKRTGEKVFLECVQDMDHENMFWYRQDPGLGLRLIYFSYDVKMKEKGDIPEGYSVSREKKERFSLILESASTNQTSMYLCASRWTGGVDEQYFGPGTRLTVT.

This clone was seen a handful of times. The V and J genes are TRBV2 and TRBJ2-4; perhaps TRBD2 as D (5 bases). Germline CDR1 reads SNHLY; CDR2 reads FYNNEI. The V and J ends lost 6 bases and 9 bases respectively, with 15 bases between them. This CDR3 is built from 13 residues. The CDR3 here is CASRPDSRGIQYF. The CDR3 nucleotides are TGTGCCAGCAGGCCGGACTCCCGGGGCATTCAGTACTTC.

The gene calls are TRBV9 and TRBJ2-3; perhaps TRBD2 as D (6 bases). This CDR3 contains 16 residues. Per the germline V gene, CDR1 is SGDLS and CDR2 is YYNGEE. V was cut by 0 bases and J by 5 bases, with 16 bases left in between. The CDR3 reads CASSVVGLTRGDTQYF. The CDR3 DNA follows: TGTGCCAGCAGCGTAGTTGGTCTCACGCGGGGAGATACGCAGTATTTT. The whole variable domain, filled in from reference TRBV9 and TRBJ2-3, reads DSGVTQTPKHLITATGQRVTLRCSPRSGDLSVYWYQQSLDQGLQFLIQYYNGEERAKGNILERFSAQQFPDLHSELNLSSLELGDSALYFCASSVVGLTRGDTQYFGPGTRLTVL.

This clone was picked up one time. J is TRBJ2-7 and V is TRBV18, with D perhaps TRBD1 (5 bases). Germline CDR1 reads KGHSH; CDR2 reads LQKENI. Trimming left V 4 bases short and J 4 bases short, with 8 bases between. CDR3 size: 12 residues. CDR3 in DNA: TGTGCCAGCTCACGACAGACATACGAGCAGTACTTC. Protein: CASSRQTYEQYF.

This chain uses TRBV28 with TRBJ2-7; 9 bases map to TRBD1. The CDR3 contains 14 residues. CDR1 MDHEN and CDR2 SYDVKM come from the germline V gene. Losses at the gene ends were 6 bases for V and 7 bases for J; bases not matched to a gene: 10. The CDR3 region has the DNA TGTGCCAGCAGCCGGGTCCCGGGACAGGGTGAGCAGTACTTC. This sequence encodes CASSRVPGQGEQYF.

The chain employs TRBV6-4 and TRBJ1-1; D ambiguous. Between the trimmed V and J ends, which lost 0 bases and 6 bases, there was a span of 8 bases. CDR3 size: 13 residues. Germline CDR1 reads MRHNA; CDR2 reads SNTAGT. The CDR3 is CASSDSKQPEAFF. CDR3 DNA: TGTGCCAGCAGTGACTCGAAACAGCCTGAAGCTTTCTTT.

This rearrangement joins TRBV6-5 to TRBJ2-3; 12 bases agree with TRBD2. The ends lost 5 bases at V and 4 bases at J; junction bases unmatched: 4. Looked up from germline, CDR1 is MNHEY and CDR2 is SVGAGI. The CDR3 has 15 residues. Here the CDR3 reads CASSPLAGGSDTQYF. The CDR3 DNA is TGTGCCAGCAGTCCTCTAGCGGGAGGGTCAGATACGCAGTATTTT.

The rearrangement links TRBV27 to TRBJ2-5; 10 nucleotides line up with TRBD2. This CDR3 is 16 amino acids long. CDR1 MNHEY and CDR2 SMNVEV come from the germline V gene (reference sequence). V lost 4 bases to trimming and J lost 5 bases; unmatched junction nucleotides: 10. CDR3: CASSYTASGSRETQYF. The CDR3 region has the DNA TGTGCCAGCAGTTACACAGCTAGCGGGAGTCGGGAGACCCAGTACTTC.

The chain links TRBV30 to TRBJ1-1; 8 nucleotides agree with TRBD1. The V and J ends lost 2 bases and 4 bases, in that order; junction bases with no gene match: 6. Germline values: CDR1 GTSNPN, CDR2 SVGIG (reference sequence). This CDR3 spans 14 amino acids. The CDR3 region is CAWSPGTGRTEAFF. The CDR3 DNA is TGTGCCTGGAGTCCCGGGACAGGACGCACTGAAGCTTTCTTT. The variable domain in full, with the rest retrieved from reference TRBV30 and TRBJ1-1, is SQTIHQWPATLVQPVGSPLSLECTVEGTSNPNLYWYRQAAGRGLQLLFYSVGIGQISSEVPQNLSASRPQDRQFILSSKKLLLSDSGFYLCAWSPGTGRTEAFFGQGTRLTVV.

This clone has just a few counts. The chain employs TRBV19 and TRBJ1-5; 9 nucleotides align to TRBD1. J was trimmed by 4 bases and V by 10 bases; bases with no gene match: 8. Germline V gene sequence: CDR1 LNHDA, CDR2 SQIVND (reference sequence). This CDR3 contains 14 residues. CDR3 coding DNA: TGTGCCACTGAGGGACAGGGAATGAATCAGCCCCAGCATTTT. Protein: CATEGQGMNQPQHF.

V usage is TRBV6-5 and J usage is TRBJ1-1, with 7 bases fitting TRBD1. Germline V gene lookup returns CDR1 MNHEY and CDR2 SVGAGI. The CDR3 extends over 14 amino acids. The junction had 11 bases not matched to a gene; V was cut back by 10 bases and J by 3 bases. CDR3 amino acids: CATCLTGTDTEAFF. In nucleotides, the CDR3 is TGTGCCACTTGCTTGACAGGGACGGACACTGAAGCTTTCTTT.

This chain joins TRBV5-1 and TRBJ2-1, with TRBD2 identical over 7 bases. The length of the CDR3 is 15 residues. J gave up 2 bases and V 8 bases, and 10 bases lay outside the gene matches. Germline loops: CDR1 SGHRS, CDR2 YFSETQ. The CDR3 spells CASHEGGRTYNEQFF. The DNA of the CDR3 is TGCGCCAGTCACGAGGGCGGGAGAACCTACAATGAGCAGTTCTTC.

V and J are TRBV6-6 and TRBJ1-5, with unresolved D. The CDR3 consists of 15 residues. Trimming stripped 7 bases from V and 3 bases from J, with 16 bases between. CDR1 and CDR2 (germline): MNHNY, SVGAGI (reference sequence). As DNA, the CDR3 is TGTGCCAGCACCACGGATCGGGGATACAATCAGCCCCAGCATTTT. Its protein product is CASTTDRGYNQPQHF.